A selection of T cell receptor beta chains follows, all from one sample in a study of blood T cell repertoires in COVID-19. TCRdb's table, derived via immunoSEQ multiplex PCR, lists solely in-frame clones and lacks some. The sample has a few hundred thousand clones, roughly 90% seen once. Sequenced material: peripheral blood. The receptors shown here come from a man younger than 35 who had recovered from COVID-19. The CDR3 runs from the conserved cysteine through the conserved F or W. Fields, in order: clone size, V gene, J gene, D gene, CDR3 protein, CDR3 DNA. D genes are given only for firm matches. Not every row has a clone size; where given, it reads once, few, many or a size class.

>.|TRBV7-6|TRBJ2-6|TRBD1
CASSPTFPGQLSGANVLTF
TGTGCCAGCAGCCCCACCTTTCCGGGACAGCTCTCTGGGGCCAACGTCCTGACTTTC
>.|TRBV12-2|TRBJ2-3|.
CASRTPDRGDTDTQYF
TGTGCAAGTCGTACCCCGGACAGGGGAGATACAGATACGCAGTATTTT
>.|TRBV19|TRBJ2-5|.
CASSILPGLQETQYF
TGTGCCAGTAGTATCCTACCAGGGTTGCAAGAGACCCAGTACTTC
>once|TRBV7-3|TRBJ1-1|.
CASSNPPSTEAFF
TGTGCCAGCAGCAACCCCCCGAGTACTGAAGCTTTCTTT
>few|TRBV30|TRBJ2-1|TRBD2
CAWSKTSGTALREQFF
TGTGCCTGGAGTAAGACTAGCGGGACAGCCCTCCGGGAGCAGTTCTTC
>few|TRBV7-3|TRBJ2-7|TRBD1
CASSSGTGINEQYF
TGTGCCAGCAGCTCCGGGACAGGGATCAACGAGCAGTACTTC
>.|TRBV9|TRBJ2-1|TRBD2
CASSVGGGGLAGAQFF
TGTGCCAGCAGCGTAGGGGGAGGGGGACTAGCGGGAGCACAGTTCTTC
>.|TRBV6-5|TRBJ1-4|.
CASSYQVNEKLFF
TGTGCCAGCAGTTACCAGGTGAACGAAAAACTGTTTTTT
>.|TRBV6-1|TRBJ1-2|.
CASSETMGGRNYGYTF
TGTGCCAGCAGCGAAACGATGGGGGGTCGGAACTATGGCTACACCTTC
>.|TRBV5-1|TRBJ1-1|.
CASSFDSLNTEAFF
TGCGCCAGCAGCTTCGACAGTTTGAACACTGAAGCTTTCTTT
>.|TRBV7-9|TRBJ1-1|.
CASSLGQMNTEAFF
TGTGCCAGCAGCTTAGGGCAGATGAACACTGAAGCTTTCTTT
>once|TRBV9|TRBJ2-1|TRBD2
CASSVTSGGLYNEQFF
TGTGCCAGCAGCGTAACTAGCGGGGGGCTCTACAATGAGCAGTTCTTC
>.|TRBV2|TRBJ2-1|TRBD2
CASRAGTSGGSEQFF
TGTGCCAGCAGAGCCGGGACTAGCGGGGGGTCTGAGCAGTTCTTC
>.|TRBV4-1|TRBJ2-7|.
CASRQGLGKTYEQYF
TGCGCCAGCAGGCAAGGTCTAGGCAAAACCTACGAGCAGTACTTC
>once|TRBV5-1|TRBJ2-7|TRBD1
CASSAVKGQGALGYEQYF
TGCGCCAGCAGCGCGGTCAAGGGACAGGGGGCACTGGGTTACGAGCAGTACTTC